This is a list of T cell receptor beta chains from one sample in a study of blood T cell repertoires in COVID-19. Profiled with immunoSEQ multiplex PCR; TCRdb holds only in-frame clones, not every one. The sample yields 30,000 to 45,000 clones, 85% to 90% seen once. The source material was peripheral blood. The source of these receptors is a man aged 70 or older with acute or convalescent COVID-19. CDR3s include the opening cysteine and the closing phenylalanine or tryptophan. D genes are given only for firm matches.

j_gene: TRBJ2-5
d_gene: NA
v_gene: TRBV5-5
CDR3aa: CASSSQGIETQYF

j_gene: TRBJ2-1
d_gene: TRBD2
v_gene: TRBV6-2/TRBV6-3
CDR3aa: CASSYGFLSGRSGNPNEQFF

j_gene: TRBJ1-4
d_gene: NA
v_gene: TRBV5-4
CDR3aa: CASSKDVGGDEKLFF

j_gene: TRBJ2-7
d_gene: NA
v_gene: TRBV6-2/TRBV6-3
CDR3aa: CASSYGLVSSYEQYF

j_gene: TRBJ2-7
d_gene: TRBD1
v_gene: TRBV5-5
CDR3aa: CASSPSGTGELYEQYF

j_gene: TRBJ1-4
d_gene: NA
v_gene: TRBV19
CDR3aa: CASTRQDNEKLFF

j_gene: TRBJ2-7
d_gene: TRBD2
v_gene: TRBV11-2
CDR3aa: CASGLGLSYEQYF

j_gene: TRBJ2-1
d_gene: NA
v_gene: TRBV11-1
CDR3aa: CASSFNRVGEQFF

j_gene: TRBJ2-2
d_gene: NA
v_gene: TRBV3-1/TRBV3-2
CDR3aa: CASSPGGGRGELFF

j_gene: TRBJ2-1
d_gene: TRBD1
v_gene: TRBV19
CDR3aa: CASSTGTGGNEQFF

j_gene: TRBJ2-3
d_gene: NA
v_gene: TRBV19
CDR3aa: CASSETGAGGTDTQYF

j_gene: TRBJ1-2
d_gene: TRBD1
v_gene: TRBV7-2
CDR3aa: CASTSGQGAIGYTF

j_gene: TRBJ2-2
d_gene: TRBD1
v_gene: TRBV18
CDR3aa: CASSPRLGQGDTGELFF

j_gene: TRBJ1-2
d_gene: NA
v_gene: TRBV23-1
CDR3aa: CASSRRDTLGGYTF